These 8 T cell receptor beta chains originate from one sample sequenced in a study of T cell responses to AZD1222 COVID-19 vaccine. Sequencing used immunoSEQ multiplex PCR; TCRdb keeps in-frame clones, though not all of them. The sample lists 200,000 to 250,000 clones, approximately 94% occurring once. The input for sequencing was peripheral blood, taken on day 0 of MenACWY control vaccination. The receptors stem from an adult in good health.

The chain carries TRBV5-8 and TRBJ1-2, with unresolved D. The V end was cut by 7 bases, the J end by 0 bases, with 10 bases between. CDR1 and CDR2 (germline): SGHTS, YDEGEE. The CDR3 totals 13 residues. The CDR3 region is CASGGGPNYGYTF. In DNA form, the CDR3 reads TGTGCCAGCGGCGGTGGCCCTAACTATGGCTACACCTTC.

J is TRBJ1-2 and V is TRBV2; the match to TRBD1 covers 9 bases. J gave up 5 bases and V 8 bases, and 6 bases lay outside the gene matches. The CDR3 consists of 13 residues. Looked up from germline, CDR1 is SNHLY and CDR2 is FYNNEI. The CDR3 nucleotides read TGTGCCAGCGCAACAGGGGGCGAGTATGGCTACACCTTC. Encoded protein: CASATGGEYGYTF.

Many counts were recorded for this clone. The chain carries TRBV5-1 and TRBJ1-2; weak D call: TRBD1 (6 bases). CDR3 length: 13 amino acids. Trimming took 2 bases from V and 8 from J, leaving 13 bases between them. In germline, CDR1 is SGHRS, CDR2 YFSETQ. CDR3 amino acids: CASSFGRGNGYTF. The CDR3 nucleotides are TGCGCCAGCAGCTTCGGCAGGGGCAACGGCTACACCTTC. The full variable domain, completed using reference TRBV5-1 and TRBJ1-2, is KAGVTQTPRYLIKTRGQQVTLSCSPISGHRSVSWYQQTPGQGLQFLFEYFSETQRNKGNFPGRFSGRQFSNSRSEMNVSTLELGDSALYLCASSFGRGNGYTFGSGTRLTVV.

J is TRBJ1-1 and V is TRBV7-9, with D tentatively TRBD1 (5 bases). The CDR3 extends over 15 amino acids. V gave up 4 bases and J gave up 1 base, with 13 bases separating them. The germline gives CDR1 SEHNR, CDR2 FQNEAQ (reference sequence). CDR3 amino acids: CASSSLGTANTEAFF. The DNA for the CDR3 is TGTGCCAGCAGCTCTCTCGGGACGGCGAACACTGAAGCTTTCTTT. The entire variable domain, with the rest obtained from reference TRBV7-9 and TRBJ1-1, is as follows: DTGVSQNPRHKITKRGQNVTFRCDPISEHNRLYWYRQTLGQGPEFLTYFQNEAQLEKSRLLSDRFSAERPKGSFSTLEIQRTEQGDSAMYLCASSSLGTANTEAFFGQGTRLTVV.

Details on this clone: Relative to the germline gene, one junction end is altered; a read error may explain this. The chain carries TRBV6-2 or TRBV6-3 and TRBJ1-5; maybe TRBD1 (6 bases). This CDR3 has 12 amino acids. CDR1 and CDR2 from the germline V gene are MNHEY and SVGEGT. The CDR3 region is CASSQQGQREIF. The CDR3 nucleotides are TGTGCCAGCAGTCAACAGGGCCAAAGGGAGATTTTT.

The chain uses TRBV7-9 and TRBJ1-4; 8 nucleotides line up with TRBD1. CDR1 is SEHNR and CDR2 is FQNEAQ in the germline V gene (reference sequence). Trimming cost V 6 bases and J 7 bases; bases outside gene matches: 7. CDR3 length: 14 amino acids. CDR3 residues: CASSPDRVVEKLFF. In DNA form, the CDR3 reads TGTGCCAGCAGTCCGGACAGGGTTGTTGAAAAACTGTTTTTT.

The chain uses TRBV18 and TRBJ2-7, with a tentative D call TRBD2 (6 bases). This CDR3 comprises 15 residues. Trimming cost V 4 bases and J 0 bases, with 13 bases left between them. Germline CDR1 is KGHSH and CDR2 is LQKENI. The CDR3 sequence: CASSRDWVASYEQYF. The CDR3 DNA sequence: TGTGCCAGCTCACGGGACTGGGTGGCCTCCTACGAGCAGTACTTC.

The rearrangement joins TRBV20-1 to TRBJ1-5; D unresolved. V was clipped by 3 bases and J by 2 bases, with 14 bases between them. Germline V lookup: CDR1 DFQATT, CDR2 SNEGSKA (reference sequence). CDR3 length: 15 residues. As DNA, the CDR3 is TGCAGTGCTAGTGTAGGGATTCGGGGCAATCAGCCCCAGCATTTT. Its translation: CSASVGIRGNQPQHF.